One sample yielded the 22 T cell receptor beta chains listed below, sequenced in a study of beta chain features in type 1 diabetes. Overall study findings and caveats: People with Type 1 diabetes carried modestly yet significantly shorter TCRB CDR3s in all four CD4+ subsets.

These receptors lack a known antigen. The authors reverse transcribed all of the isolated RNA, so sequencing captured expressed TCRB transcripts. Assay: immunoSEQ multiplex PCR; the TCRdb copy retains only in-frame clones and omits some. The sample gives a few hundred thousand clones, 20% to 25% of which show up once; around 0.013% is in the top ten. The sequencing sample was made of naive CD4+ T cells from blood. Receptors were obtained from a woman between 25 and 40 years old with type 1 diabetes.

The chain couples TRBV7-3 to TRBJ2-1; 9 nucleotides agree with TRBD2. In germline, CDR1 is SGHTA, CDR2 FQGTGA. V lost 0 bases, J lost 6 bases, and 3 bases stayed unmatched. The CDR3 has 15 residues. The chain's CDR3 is CASSLTSGSLNEQFF. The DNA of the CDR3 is TGTGCCAGCAGCTTAACTAGCGGGAGTCTCAATGAGCAGTTCTTC.

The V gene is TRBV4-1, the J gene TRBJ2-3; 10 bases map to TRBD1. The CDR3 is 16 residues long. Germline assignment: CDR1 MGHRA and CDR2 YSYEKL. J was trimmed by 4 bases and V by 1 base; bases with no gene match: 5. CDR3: CASSQGDRGFADTQYF. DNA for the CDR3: TGCGCCAGCAGCCAAGGGGACAGGGGATTTGCAGATACGCAGTATTTT.

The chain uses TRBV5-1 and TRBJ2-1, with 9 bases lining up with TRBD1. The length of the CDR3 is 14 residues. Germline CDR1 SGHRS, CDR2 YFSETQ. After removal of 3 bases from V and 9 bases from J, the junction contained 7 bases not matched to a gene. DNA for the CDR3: TGCGCCAGCAGCTCGAGGGACAGGGTTGGTGAGCAGTTCTTC. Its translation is CASSSRDRVGEQFF. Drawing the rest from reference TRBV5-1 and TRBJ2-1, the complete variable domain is KAGVTQTPRYLIKTRGQQVTLSCSPISGHRSVSWYQQTPGQGLQFLFEYFSETQRNKGNFPGRFSGRQFSNSRSEMNVSTLELGDSALYLCASSSRDRVGEQFFGPGTRLTVL.

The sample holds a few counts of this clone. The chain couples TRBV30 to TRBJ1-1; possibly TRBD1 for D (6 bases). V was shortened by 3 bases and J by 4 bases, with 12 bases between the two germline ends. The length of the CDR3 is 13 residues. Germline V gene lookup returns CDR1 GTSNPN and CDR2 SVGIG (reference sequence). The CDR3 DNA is TGTGCCTGGAGCCGGACAGAGAGCACTGAAGCTTTCTTT. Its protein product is CAWSRTESTEAFF.

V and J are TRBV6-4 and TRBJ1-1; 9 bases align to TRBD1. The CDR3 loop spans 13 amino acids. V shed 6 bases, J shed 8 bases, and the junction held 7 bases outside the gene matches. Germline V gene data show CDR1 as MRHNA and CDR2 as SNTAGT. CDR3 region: CASSRTGAAEAFF. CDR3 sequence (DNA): TGTGCCAGCAGCAGGACAGGGGCGGCGGAAGCTTTCTTT.

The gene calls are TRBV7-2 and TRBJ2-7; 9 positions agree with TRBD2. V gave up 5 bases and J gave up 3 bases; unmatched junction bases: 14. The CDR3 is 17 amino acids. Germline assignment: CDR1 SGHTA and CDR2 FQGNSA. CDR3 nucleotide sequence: TGTGCCAGCAGCCACCCATTTGGTAGCGGGAGAAGCTACGAGCAGTACTTC. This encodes CASSHPFGSGRSYEQYF. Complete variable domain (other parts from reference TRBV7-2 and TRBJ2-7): GAGVSQSPSNKVTEKGKDVELRCDPISGHTALYWYRQSLGQGLEFLIYFQGNSAPDKSGLPSDRFSAERTGGSVSTLTIQRTQQEDSAVYLCASSHPFGSGRSYEQYFGPGTRLTVT.

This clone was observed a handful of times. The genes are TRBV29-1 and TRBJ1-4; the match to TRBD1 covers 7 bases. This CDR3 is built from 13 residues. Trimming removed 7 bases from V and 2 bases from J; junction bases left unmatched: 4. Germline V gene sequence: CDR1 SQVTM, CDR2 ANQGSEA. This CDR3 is CSAAGQTNEKLFF. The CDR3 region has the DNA TGCAGCGCCGCGGGACAGACTAATGAAAAACTGTTTTTT.

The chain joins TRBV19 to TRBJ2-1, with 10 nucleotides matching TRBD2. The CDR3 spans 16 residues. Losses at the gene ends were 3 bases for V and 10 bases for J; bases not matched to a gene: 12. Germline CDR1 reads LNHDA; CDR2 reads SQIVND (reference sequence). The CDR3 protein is CASSIPAGGPTGEQFF. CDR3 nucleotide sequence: TGTGCCAGTAGTATTCCAGCGGGAGGGCCGACCGGGGAGCAGTTCTTC.

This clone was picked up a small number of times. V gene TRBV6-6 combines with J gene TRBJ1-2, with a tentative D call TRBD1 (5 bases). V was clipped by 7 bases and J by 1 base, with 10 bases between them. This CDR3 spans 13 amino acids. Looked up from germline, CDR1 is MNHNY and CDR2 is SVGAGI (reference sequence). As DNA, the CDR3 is TGTGCCAGCACCAAGGGGATTAACTATGGCTACACCTTC. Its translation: CASTKGINYGYTF.

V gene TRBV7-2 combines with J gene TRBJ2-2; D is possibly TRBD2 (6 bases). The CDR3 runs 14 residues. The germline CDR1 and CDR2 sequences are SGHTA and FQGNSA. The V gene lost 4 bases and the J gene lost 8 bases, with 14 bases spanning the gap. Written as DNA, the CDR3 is TGTGCCAGCAGCTCCATACGGGAGAGGGGGGAGCTGTTTTTT. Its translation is CASSSIRERGELFF.

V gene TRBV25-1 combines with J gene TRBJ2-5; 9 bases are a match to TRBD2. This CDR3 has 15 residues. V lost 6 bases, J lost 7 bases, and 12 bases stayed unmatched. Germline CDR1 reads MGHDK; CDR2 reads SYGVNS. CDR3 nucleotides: TGTGCCAGCAGAATGGAACTAGCGGGCCGCGGGACCCAGTACTTC. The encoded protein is CASRMELAGRGTQYF.

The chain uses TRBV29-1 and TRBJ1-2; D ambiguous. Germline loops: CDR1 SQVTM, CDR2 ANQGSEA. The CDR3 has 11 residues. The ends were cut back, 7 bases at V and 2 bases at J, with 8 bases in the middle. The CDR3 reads CSGAENYGYTF. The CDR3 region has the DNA TGCAGCGGGGCAGAGAACTATGGCTACACCTTC.

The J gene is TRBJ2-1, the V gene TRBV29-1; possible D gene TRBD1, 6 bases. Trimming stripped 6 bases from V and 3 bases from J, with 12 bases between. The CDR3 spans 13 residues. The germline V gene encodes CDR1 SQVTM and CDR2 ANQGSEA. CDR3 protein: CSVAGQYYNEQFF. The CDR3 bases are TGCAGCGTCGCTGGACAGTACTACAATGAGCAGTTCTTC.

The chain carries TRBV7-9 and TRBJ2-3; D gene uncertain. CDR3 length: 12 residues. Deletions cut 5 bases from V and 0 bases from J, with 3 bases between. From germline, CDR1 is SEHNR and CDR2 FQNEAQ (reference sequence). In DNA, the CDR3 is TGTGCCAGCAGCCAGAGCACAGATACGCAGTATTTT. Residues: CASSQSTDTQYF.

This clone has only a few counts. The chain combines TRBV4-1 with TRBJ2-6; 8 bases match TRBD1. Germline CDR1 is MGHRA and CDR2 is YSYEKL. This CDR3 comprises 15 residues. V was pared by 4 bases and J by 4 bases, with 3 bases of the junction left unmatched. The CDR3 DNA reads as TGCGCCAGCAGCCTGACAGGGGTCGGGGCCAACGTCCTGACTTTC. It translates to CASSLTGVGANVLTF.

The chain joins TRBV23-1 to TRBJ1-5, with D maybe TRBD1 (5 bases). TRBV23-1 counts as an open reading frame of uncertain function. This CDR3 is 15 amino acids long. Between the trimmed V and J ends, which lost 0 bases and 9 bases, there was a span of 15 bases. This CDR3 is CASSQSDSQGSPQHF. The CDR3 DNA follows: TGCGCCAGCAGTCAATCAGACAGCCAGGGTTCGCCCCAGCATTTT.

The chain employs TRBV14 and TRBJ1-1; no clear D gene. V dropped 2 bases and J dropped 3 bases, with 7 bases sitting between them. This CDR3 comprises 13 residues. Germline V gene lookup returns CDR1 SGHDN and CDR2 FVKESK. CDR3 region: CASSQQEDTEAFF. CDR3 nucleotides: TGTGCCAGCAGCCAACAGGAGGACACTGAAGCTTTCTTT.

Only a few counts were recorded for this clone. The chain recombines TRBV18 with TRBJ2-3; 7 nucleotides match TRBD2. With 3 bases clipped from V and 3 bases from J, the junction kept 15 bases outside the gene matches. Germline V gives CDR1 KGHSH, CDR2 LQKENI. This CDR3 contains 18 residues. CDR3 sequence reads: CASSPQREGPRRTDTQYF. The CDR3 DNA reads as TGTGCCAGCTCACCCCAGAGGGAGGGCCCCCGGAGGACAGATACGCAGTATTTT.

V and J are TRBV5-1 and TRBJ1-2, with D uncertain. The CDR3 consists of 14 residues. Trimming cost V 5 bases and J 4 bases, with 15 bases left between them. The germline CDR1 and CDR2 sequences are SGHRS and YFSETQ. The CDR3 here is CASSPVGESYGYTF. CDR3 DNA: TGCGCCAGCAGTCCGGTCGGGGAGAGCTATGGCTACACCTTC.

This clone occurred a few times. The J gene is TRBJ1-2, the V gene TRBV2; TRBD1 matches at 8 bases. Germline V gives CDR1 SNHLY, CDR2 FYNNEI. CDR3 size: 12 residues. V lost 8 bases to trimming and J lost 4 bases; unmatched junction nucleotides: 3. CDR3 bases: TGTGCCAGCGGACAGGGCGGCTATGGCTACACCTTC. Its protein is CASGQGGYGYTF.

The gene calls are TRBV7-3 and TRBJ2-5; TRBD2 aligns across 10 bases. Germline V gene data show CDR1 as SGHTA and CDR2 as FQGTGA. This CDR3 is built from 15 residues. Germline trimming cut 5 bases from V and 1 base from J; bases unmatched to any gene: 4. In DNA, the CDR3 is TGTGCCAGCAGCGAACTAGCGGGGTTCCAAGAGACCCAGTACTTC. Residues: CASSELAGFQETQYF.

The DNA for the CDR3 is TGTGCCAGCAGTGAATTCGGAGGAAGCTCTGGAAACACCATATATTTT. It encodes CASSEFGGSSGNTIYF. The rearrangement uses TRBV2 and TRBJ1-3; D remains unclear. The germline gives CDR1 SNHLY, CDR2 FYNNEI. The CDR3 sequence is 16 residues long. Trimming stripped 2 bases from V and 0 bases from J, with 11 bases between.